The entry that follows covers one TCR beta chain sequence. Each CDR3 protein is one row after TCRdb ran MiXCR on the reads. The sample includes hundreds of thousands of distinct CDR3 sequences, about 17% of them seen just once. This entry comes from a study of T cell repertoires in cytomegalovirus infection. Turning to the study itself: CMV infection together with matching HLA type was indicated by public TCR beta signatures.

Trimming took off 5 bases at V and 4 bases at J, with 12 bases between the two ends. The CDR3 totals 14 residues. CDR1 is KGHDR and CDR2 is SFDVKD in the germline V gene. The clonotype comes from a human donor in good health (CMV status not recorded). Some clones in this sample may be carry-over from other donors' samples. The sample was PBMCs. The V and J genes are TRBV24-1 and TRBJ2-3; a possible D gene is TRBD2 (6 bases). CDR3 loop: CATSGRERSDTQYF. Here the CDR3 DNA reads TGTGCCACCAGTGGCCGGGAGAGATCAGATACGCAGTATTTT.